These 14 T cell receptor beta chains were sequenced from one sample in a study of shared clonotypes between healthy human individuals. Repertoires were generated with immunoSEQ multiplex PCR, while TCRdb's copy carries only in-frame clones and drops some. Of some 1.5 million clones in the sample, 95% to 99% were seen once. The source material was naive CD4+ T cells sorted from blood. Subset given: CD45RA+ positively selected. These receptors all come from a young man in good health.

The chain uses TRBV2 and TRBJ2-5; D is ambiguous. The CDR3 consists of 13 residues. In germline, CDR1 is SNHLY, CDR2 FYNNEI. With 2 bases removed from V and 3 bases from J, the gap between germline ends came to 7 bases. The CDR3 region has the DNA TGTGCCAGCAGTGAAAGACGGGAAGAGACCCAGTACTTC. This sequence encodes CASSERREETQYF.

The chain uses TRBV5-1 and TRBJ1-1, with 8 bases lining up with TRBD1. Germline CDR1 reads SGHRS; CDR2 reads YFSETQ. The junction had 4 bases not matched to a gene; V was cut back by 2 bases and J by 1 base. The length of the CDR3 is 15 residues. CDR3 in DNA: TGCGCCAGCAGCTTTAGGACAGGGAGGAACACTGAAGCTTTCTTT. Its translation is CASSFRTGRNTEAFF.

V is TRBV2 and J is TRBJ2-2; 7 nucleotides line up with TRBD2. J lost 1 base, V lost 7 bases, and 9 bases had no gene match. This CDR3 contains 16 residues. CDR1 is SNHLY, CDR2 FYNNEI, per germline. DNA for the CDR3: TGTGCCAGCAAAGGGAGGGACCTTTTGAACACCGGGGAGCTGTTTTTT. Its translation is CASKGRDLLNTGELFF.

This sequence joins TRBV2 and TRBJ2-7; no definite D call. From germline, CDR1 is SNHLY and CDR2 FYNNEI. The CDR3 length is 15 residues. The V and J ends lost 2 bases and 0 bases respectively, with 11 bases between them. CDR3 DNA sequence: TGTGCCAGCAGTGAAACCGCTCCGAGCTCCTACGAGCAGTACTTC. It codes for CASSETAPSSYEQYF.

This chain's CDR3 is CSAPRGAQYF. The DNA for the CDR3 is TGCAGTGCACCTCGAGGTGCTCAGTACTTC. The chain couples TRBV20-1 to TRBJ2-5; D call uncertain. Germline V gene data show CDR1 as DFQATT and CDR2 as SNEGSKA (reference sequence). The length of the CDR3 is 10 residues. Deletions cut 6 bases from V and 11 bases from J, with 13 bases between.

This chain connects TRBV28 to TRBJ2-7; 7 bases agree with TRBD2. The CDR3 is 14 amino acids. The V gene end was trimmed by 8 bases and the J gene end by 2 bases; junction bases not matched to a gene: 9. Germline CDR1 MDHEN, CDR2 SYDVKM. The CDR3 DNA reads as TGTGCCAGCTATTATAGCGGGCCTACCTACGAGCAGTACTTC. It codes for CASYYSGPTYEQYF.

This CDR3 reads CASSLEDTYTGELFF. The CDR3 DNA follows: TGTGCCAGCAGCCTCGAGGACACTTACACCGGGGAGCTGTTTTTT. This chain links TRBV14 with TRBJ2-2; a possible D gene is TRBD1 (5 bases). Germline V gives CDR1 SGHDN, CDR2 FVKESK. V dropped 4 bases and J dropped 3 bases, with 12 bases sitting between them. CDR3 length: 15 amino acids.

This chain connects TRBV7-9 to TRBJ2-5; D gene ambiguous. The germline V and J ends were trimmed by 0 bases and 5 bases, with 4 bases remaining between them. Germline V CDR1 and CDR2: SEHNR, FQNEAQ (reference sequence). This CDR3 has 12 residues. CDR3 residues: CASSLATETQYF. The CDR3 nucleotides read TGTGCCAGCAGCTTAGCGACGGAGACCCAGTACTTC.

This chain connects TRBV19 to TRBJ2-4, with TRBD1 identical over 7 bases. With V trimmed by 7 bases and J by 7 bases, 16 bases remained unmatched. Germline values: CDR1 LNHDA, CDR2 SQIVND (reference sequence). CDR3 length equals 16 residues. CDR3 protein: CASKSGTDELWNIQYF. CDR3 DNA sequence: TGTGCCAGTAAATCCGGGACAGATGAGCTTTGGAACATTCAGTACTTC.

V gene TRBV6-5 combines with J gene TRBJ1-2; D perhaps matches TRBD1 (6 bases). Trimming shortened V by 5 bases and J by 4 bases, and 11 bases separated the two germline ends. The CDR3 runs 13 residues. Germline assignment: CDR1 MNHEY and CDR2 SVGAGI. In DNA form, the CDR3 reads TGTGCCAGCAGTCGCCGACAGGTCTATGGCTACACCTTC. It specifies CASSRRQVYGYTF.

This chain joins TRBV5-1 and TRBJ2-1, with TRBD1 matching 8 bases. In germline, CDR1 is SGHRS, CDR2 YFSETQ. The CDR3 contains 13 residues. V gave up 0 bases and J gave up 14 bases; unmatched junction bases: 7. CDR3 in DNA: TGCGCCAGCAGCTTGGATCCGACAGGGGAGGAGTTCTTC. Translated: CASSLDPTGEEFF.

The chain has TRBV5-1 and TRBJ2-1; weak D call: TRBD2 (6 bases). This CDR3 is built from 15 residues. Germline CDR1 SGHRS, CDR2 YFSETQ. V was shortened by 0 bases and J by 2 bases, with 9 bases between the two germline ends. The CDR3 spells CASSLDGRAYNEQFF. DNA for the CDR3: TGCGCCAGCAGCTTGGACGGGAGAGCCTACAATGAGCAGTTCTTC.

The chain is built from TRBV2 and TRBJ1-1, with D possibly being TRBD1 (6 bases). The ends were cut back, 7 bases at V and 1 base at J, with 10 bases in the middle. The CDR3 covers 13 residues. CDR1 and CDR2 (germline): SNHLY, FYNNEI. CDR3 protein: CASTNRENTEAFF. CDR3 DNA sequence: TGTGCCAGCACCAACAGGGAGAACACTGAAGCTTTCTTT.

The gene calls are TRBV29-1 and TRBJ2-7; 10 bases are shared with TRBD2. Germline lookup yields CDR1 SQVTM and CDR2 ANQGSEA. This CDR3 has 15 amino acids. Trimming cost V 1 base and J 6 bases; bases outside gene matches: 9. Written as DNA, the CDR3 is TGCAGCGTTGAAGTGTGGCTAGCGGGAGTTGGCGAGCAGTACTTC. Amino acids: CSVEVWLAGVGEQYF.